The clone carrying this T cell receptor (beta chain) was detected once. The antigen is undetermined. The data belong to a study of identical twins. The study, taken as a whole, reports: Abundant beta clonotypes from cord blood had fewer insertions, unlike memory repertoires, which showed none.

The CDR3 has 15 residues. Germline V gene data show CDR1 as LNHDA and CDR2 as SQIVND (reference sequence). The V end was cut by 8 bases, the J end by 0 bases, with 14 bases between. MiXCR, applied by TCRdb to the 5' RACE reads, yields one record per CDR3 protein. The sample yields under 350,000 distinct CDR3 sequences, just under 9.5% seen once. The sample also formed part of further work on yellow fever vaccine responses in identical twins. This second study says: On the reported evidence, twins' vaccine T cell responses seemed partly convergent and partly personalized.

The source is a woman aged 18-35 years in good health. Sequencing was carried out using CD8+ T cells sorted from blood. The V call is TRBV19, the J call TRBJ2-1; unclear D gene. Here the CDR3 DNA reads TGTGCCAGTCAAGGTCTCGAGAGCTCCTACAATGAGCAGTTCTTC. Translating it yields CASQGLESSYNEQFF.